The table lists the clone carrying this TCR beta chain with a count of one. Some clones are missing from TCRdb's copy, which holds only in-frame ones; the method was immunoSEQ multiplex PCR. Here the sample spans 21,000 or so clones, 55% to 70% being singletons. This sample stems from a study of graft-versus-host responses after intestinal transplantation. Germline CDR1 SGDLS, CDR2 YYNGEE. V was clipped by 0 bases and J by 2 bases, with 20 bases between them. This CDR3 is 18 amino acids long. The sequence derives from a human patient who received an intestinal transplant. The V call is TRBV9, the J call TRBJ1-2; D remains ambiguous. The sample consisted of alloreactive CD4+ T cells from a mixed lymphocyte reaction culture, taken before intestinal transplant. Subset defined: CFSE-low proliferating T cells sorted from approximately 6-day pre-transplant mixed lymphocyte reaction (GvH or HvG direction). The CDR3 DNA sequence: TGTGCCAGCAGCGTAGAACCCACAGTTCTCACTTCCAACTATGGCTACACCTTC. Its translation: CASSVEPTVLTSNYGYTF. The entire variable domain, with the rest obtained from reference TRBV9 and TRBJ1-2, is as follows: DSGVTQTPKHLITATGQRVTLRCSPRSGDLSVYWYQQSLDQGLQFLIQYYNGEERAKGNILERFSAQQFPDLHSELNLSSLELGDSALYFCASSVEPTVLTSNYGYTFGSGTRLTVV.